The TCR beta chain under discussion was sequenced for a study of T cells in tumors after PD-1 blockade. Study summary: No patient had prior checkpoint blockade, systemic immunosuppression, or radiotherapy within 4 weeks.

Germline CDR1 GTSNPN, CDR2 SVGIG (reference sequence). CDR3 length equals 15 residues. Unmatched junction bases numbered 9, after V lost 4 bases and J lost 4 bases. Post-treatment squamous cell carcinoma samples were taken on average 31 days after treatment start. TCRdb's copy holds only in-frame clones and misses some; the assay was immunoSEQ multiplex PCR. In the table there are 11,000 to 15,000 clones, about 63% of which are singletons. The sequencing used tumor tissue, collected after anti-PD-1 treatment. The TCR comes from a human donor with cutaneous squamous cell carcinoma. This rearrangement joins TRBV30 to TRBJ1-2; 10 nucleotides agree with TRBD1. The CDR3 nucleotides are TGTGCCTGGATCAACCCCGGGACAGGGGTCTATGGCTACACCTTC. Its protein product is CAWINPGTGVYGYTF.